This is a list of T cell receptor beta chains from one sample in a study of T cell repertoires in cytomegalovirus infection. From the reads, TCRdb called clonotypes with MiXCR, one entry per CDR3 protein. The table lists around 530,000 distinct CDR3 sequences, about 30% of them singletons. The sample was PBMCs. The receptors were gathered from a human donor in good health (CMV status not recorded). Some clones in this sample may be carry-over from other donors' samples. The CDR3 runs from the conserved cysteine through the conserved F or W.

V gene,CDR3 protein
TRBV19,CASSIILGDQPQHF
TRBV7-6,CASSGAQETQYF
TRBV7-3,CASSRQGARDETQYF
TRBV4-3,CASSQDWGPSTDTQYF
TRBV7-2,CASSSTRGQGTNEQYF
TRBV25-1,CASSHTASGPDTQYF
TRBV10-2,CASRDESSYNEQFF
TRBV12-3/TRBV12-4,CASSDTPSFYNEQFF
TRBV28,CASSLGGAGSTDTQYF
TRBV19,CASSIGRDEAFF
TRBV2,CASSYLPGDTIYF
TRBV6-2/TRBV6-3,CASSYSGLRETQYF
TRBV5-4,CASSLVFMASPNQETQYF
TRBV7-6,CASIKRQGTRNQPQHF
TRBV7-2,CASSQSRAGAGTDTQYF
TRBV29-1,CSVSGLDSNQPQHF
TRBV15,CATSRLGLATSTDTQYF
TRBV10-3,CAISDLTGASTDTQYF
TRBV7-2,CASSLVFLEHGSSSYEQYF
TRBV12-3/TRBV12-4,CASRRQVLNTEAFF
TRBV11-1,CASSSPGLAQETQYF
TRBV12-3/TRBV12-4,CASSPPDRKFGADTQYF
TRBV20-1,CSAVGGFSTDTQYF
TRBV5-4,CASSMTSSTDTQYF
TRBV27,CASSGGIREKLFF
TRBV7-9,CASSFISDSPLHF
TRBV11-2,CASSLGRGSVGSEQFF
TRBV4-1,CASSRLLQGSGYGYTF
TRBV28,CASRVGGANIQYF
TRBV4-3,CASSQDSQSGDTQYF
TRBV29-1,CSVVLGSRQETQYF
TRBV11-3,CASSSATIVYNSPLHF